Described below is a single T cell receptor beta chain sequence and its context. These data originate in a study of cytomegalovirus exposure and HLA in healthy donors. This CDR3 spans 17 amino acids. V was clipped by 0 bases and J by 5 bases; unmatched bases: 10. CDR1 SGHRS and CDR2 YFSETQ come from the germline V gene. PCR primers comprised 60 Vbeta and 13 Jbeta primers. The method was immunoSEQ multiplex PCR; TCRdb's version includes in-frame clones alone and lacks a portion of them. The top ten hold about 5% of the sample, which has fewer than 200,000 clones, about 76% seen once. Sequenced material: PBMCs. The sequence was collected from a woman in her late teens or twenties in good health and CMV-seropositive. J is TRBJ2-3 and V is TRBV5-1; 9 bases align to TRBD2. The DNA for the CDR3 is TGCGCCAGCAGCTTGGGGTCAGGCGGGGGGGCTGGAGATACGCAGTATTTT. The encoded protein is CASSLGSGGGAGDTQYF.